A single sample is the source of the 23 T cell receptor beta chains below, sequenced in a study of early T cells in non-severe SARS-CoV-2 infection. TCRdb reanalysed the 5' RACE reads using MiXCR and keeps one entry per CDR3 protein. Of tens of thousands of distinct CDR3 sequences listed, roughly 12% are singletons. Material: whole blood. The receptors come from an adult who was a healthcare worker with PCR-confirmed SARS-CoV-2 infection or an uninfected control (not recorded which).

A remark on this clonotype: A much larger clone lies one base from this, so it may be a read error. The chain links TRBV18 to TRBJ2-7; TRBD2 agrees at 8 bases. The ends lost 8 bases at V and 5 bases at J; junction bases unmatched: 14. CDR1 KGHSH and CDR2 LQKENI come from the germline V gene. The CDR3 is 15 amino acids. The CDR3 bases are TGTGCCAGCCGCCCCGGCGGGAGGATCAGTCACGAGCAGTACTTC. Its protein is CASRPGGRISHEQYF.

The sample holds many counts of this clonotype. CDR3 loop: CASSLDSGGYTQYF. In DNA form, the CDR3 reads TGTGCCAGCAGCTTAGACTCAGGGGGGTATACGCAGTATTTT. J is TRBJ2-3 and V is TRBV7-2, with D possibly matching TRBD1 (7 bases). Germline-derived CDR1 and CDR2 are SGHTA and FQGNSA. The CDR3 covers 14 residues. Trimming left V 1 base short and J 7 bases short, with 12 bases between.

This clonotype came up a few times. This chain joins TRBV7-2 and TRBJ1-6; D is perhaps TRBD1 (6 bases). Per germline, CDR1 SGHTA and CDR2 FQGNSA. V was clipped by 5 bases and J by 0 bases, with 29 bases between them. The CDR3 loop spans 22 amino acids. The CDR3 sequence: CASSVEWDNEPNLSSYNSPLHF. The CDR3, as DNA: TGTGCCAGCAGCGTCGAGTGGGACAACGAACCAAACCTGAGCTCCTATAATTCACCCCTCCACTTT.

This clonotype was recorded at least ten times. This chain connects TRBV7-8 to TRBJ2-6; D uncertain. The V end was cut by 8 bases, the J end by 4 bases, with 9 bases between. The CDR3 consists of 13 residues. CDR1 and CDR2 from the germline V gene are SGHVS and FQNEAQ. CDR3 coding DNA: TGTGCCAGCCGCCCTTTCGGGGCCAACGTCCTGACTTTC. Translating it yields CASRPFGANVLTF.

This clonotype was counted between two and nine times. V is TRBV18 and J is TRBJ1-1, with D perhaps TRBD1 (5 bases). The germline V and J ends were trimmed by 0 bases and 3 bases, with 14 bases remaining between them. Germline values: CDR1 KGHSH, CDR2 LQKENI. This CDR3 region has 16 residues. CDR3 loop: CASSPPISGGDTEAFF. CDR3 nucleotides: TGTGCCAGCTCACCACCTATTTCGGGGGGGGACACTGAAGCTTTCTTT.

The table lists this clonotype with a few counts. The chain employs TRBV7-3 and TRBJ2-1, with unresolved D. The germline gives CDR1 SGHTA, CDR2 FQGTGA. There are 13 residues in the CDR3. Trimming removed 8 bases from V and 6 bases from J, with 14 bases in between. The CDR3 nucleotides read TGTGCCAGCTCCTCCCGAACGGGCAATGAGCAGTTCTTC. It translates to CASSSRTGNEQFF.

The V gene is TRBV3-1, the J gene TRBJ2-1, with D possibly matching TRBD1 (5 bases). Germline V gives CDR1 LGHDT, CDR2 YNNKEL (reference sequence). The CDR3 extends over 13 amino acids. V lost 5 bases to trimming and J lost 2 bases, with 7 bases between them. In nucleotides, the CDR3 is TGTGCCAGCAGCGCGACAGCCTACAATGAGCAGTTCTTC. Its protein is CASSATAYNEQFF.

There are a few counts of this clonotype. The chain carries TRBV7-2 and TRBJ2-2; 7 bases match TRBD1. J gave up 4 bases and V 5 bases, and 10 bases lay outside the gene matches. The CDR3 loop spans 16 amino acids. CDR1 SGHTA and CDR2 FQGNSA come from the germline V gene. The chain's CDR3 is CASSPLRGRVTGELFF. The CDR3 region has the DNA TGTGCCAGCAGCCCGCTGAGGGGGCGCGTCACCGGGGAGCTGTTTTTT.

The table lists this clonotype with a count of one. The chain employs TRBV20-1 and TRBJ1-1; perhaps TRBD1 as D (5 bases). Germline V gene lookup returns CDR1 DFQATT and CDR2 SNEGSKA (reference sequence). This CDR3 has 15 amino acids. Trimming stripped 1 base from V and 5 bases from J, with 17 bases between. The CDR3 here is CSARGEGQGVTEAFF. CDR3 nucleotides: TGCAGTGCTAGAGGGGAAGGGCAGGGAGTAACTGAAGCTTTCTTT.

Many counts were recorded for this clonotype. This chain connects TRBV7-9 to TRBJ1-1, with D maybe TRBD1 (5 bases). Between the trimmed V and J ends, which lost 4 bases and 5 bases, there was a span of 11 bases. Germline V CDR1 and CDR2: SEHNR, FQNEAQ (reference sequence). CDR3 length equals 13 residues. The CDR3 loop reads CASSYRGETEAFF. CDR3 coding DNA: TGTGCCAGCAGCTACAGAGGGGAGACTGAAGCTTTCTTT.

This clonotype was seen more than once but under ten times. The rearrangement links TRBV10-3 to TRBJ1-6; no reliable D call. CDR1 and CDR2 from the germline V gene are ENHRY and SYGVKD. This CDR3 region has 14 residues. V lost 2 bases to trimming and J lost 3 bases, with 5 bases between them. The chain's CDR3 is CAISELNYNSPLHF. The CDR3 DNA sequence: TGTGCCATCAGTGAGCTCAACTATAATTCACCCCTCCACTTT.

This clonotype was seen at least ten times. The rearrangement links TRBV29-1 to TRBJ2-1, with 12 bases identical to TRBD2. The CDR3 covers 15 residues. Germline assignment: CDR1 SQVTM and CDR2 ANQGSEA. The V segment lost 6 bases and the J segment 7 bases; nucleotides outside the gene matches: 10. The CDR3 nucleotides read TGCAGCGTGGCGAGACTAGCGGGAGATTCTAATGAGCAGTTCTTC. Its protein product is CSVARLAGDSNEQFF.

Ten or more counts support this clonotype. The chain links TRBV28 to TRBJ2-1, with a tentative D call TRBD2 (6 bases). This CDR3 region has 14 residues. V shed 10 bases and J shed 2 bases, with 15 bases lying between them. Germline-derived CDR1 and CDR2 are MDHEN and SYDVKM. The chain's CDR3 is CATSSAGAYNEQFF. The CDR3 DNA reads as TGTGCCACGTCTAGCGCGGGCGCCTACAATGAGCAGTTCTTC. Variable domain in full (rest from reference TRBV28 and TRBJ2-1): DVKVTQSSRYLVKRTGEKVFLECVQDMDHENMFWYRQDPGLGLRLIYFSYDVKMKEKGDIPEGYSVSREKKERFSLILESASTNQTSMYLCATSSAGAYNEQFFGPGTRLTVL.

This clonotype was seen repeatedly, ten times or more. This sequence joins TRBV20-1 and TRBJ2-2, with TRBD2 identical over 10 bases. Germline V CDR1 and CDR2: DFQATT, SNEGSKA (reference sequence). This CDR3 comprises 17 residues. The trim removed 6 bases at V and 2 bases at J, leaving 12 bases unmatched. CDR3 in amino acids: CSATPAGGNLNTGELFF. DNA for the CDR3: TGCAGTGCCACCCCAGCGGGAGGGAATCTCAACACCGGGGAGCTGTTTTTT.

This clonotype is medium-sized by share. CDR3 sequence reads: CASSFATGLTYEQYF. CDR3 DNA sequence: TGTGCCAGCAGCTTCGCGACAGGGCTTACCTACGAGCAGTACTTC. The chain links TRBV11-1 to TRBJ2-7; TRBD1 agrees at 7 bases. J gave up 2 bases and V 3 bases, and 7 bases lay outside the gene matches. The CDR3 has 15 amino acids. Germline loops: CDR1 SGHAT, CDR2 FQDESV (reference sequence).

The chain links TRBV7-3 to TRBJ2-6; D is perhaps TRBD1 (6 bases). There are 19 residues in the CDR3. Germline CDR1 is SGHTA and CDR2 is FQGTGA. The V gene lost 5 bases and the J gene lost 0 bases, with 20 bases spanning the gap. Here the CDR3 DNA reads TGTGCCAGCAGCCCTGGGACATTTAGTACCGTCTCTGGGGCCAACGTCCTGACTTTC. Translation gives CASSPGTFSTVSGANVLTF.

This clonotype was detected many times. The V gene is TRBV7-3, the J gene TRBJ2-5, with D possibly being TRBD1 or TRBD2 (5 bases each). V lost 2 bases and J lost 3, with 7 bases in between. CDR3 size: 13 residues. The germline gives CDR1 SGHTA, CDR2 FQGTGA. In nucleotides, the CDR3 is TGTGCCAGCAGCTTAGGGACGGAAGAGACCCAGTACTTC. The encoded protein is CASSLGTEETQYF.

The chain joins TRBV12-3 or TRBV12-4 to TRBJ1-2, with a tentative D call TRBD1 (5 bases). CDR3 length: 12 amino acids. Trimming stripped 3 bases from V and 5 bases from J, with 7 bases between. The CDR3 sequence is CASSFTGYGYTF. The DNA of the CDR3 is TGTGCCAGCAGTTTCACAGGATATGGCTACACCTTC.

V gene TRBV4-2 combines with J gene TRBJ2-3, with 14 bases matching TRBD2. The V segment lost 2 bases and the J segment 4 bases; nucleotides outside the gene matches: 8. The CDR3 is made up of 18 amino acids. Germline lookup yields CDR1 LGHNA and CDR2 YNFKEQ. CDR3 protein: CASSQSRGGLAGADTQYF. In DNA, the CDR3 is TGTGCCAGCAGCCAATCGCGAGGGGGACTAGCGGGGGCAGATACGCAGTATTTT.

This clonotype was observed many times. The chain employs TRBV11-3 and TRBJ2-2; D call uncertain. Trimming removed 0 bases from V and 0 bases from J, with 8 bases in between. CDR1 is SGHNT and CDR2 is YENEEA in the germline V gene. The CDR3 is 16 amino acids. CDR3 protein: CASSLDLGSNTGELFF. The CDR3 DNA is TGTGCCAGCAGCTTAGATCTGGGCTCGAACACCGGGGAGCTGTTTTTT.

In this sample, this clonotype turned up many times. This chain joins TRBV29-1 and TRBJ2-1, with D perhaps matching TRBD1 (6 bases). Trimming took off 3 bases at V and 7 bases at J, with 16 bases between the two ends. CDR1 SQVTM and CDR2 ANQGSEA come from the germline V gene. The CDR3 spans 14 residues. This CDR3 reads CSVEGWGHGNEQFF. CDR3 in DNA: TGCAGCGTTGAGGGGTGGGGGCATGGGAATGAGCAGTTCTTC.

This clonotype came up many times. The V and J genes are TRBV6-6 and TRBJ1-6, with a possible D match to TRBD1 (5 bases). Per the germline V gene, CDR1 is MNHNY and CDR2 is SVGAGI (reference sequence). This CDR3 comprises 13 residues. Trimming removed 6 bases from V and 10 bases from J, with 13 bases in between. Here the CDR3 DNA reads TGTGCCAGCAGGGGACCGGGGGACTCACCCCTCCACTTT. It encodes CASRGPGDSPLHF.

This clonotype has more than one count but fewer than ten. V and J are TRBV19 and TRBJ2-7; weak D call: TRBD1 (6 bases). The CDR3 totals 14 residues. Trimming stripped 4 bases from V and 3 bases from J, with 13 bases between. CDR1 and CDR2 from the germline V gene are LNHDA and SQIVND (reference sequence). Here the CDR3 DNA reads TGTGCCAGTAGTACTACAGGGTCGAGCTACGAGCAGTACTTC. Its protein is CASSTTGSSYEQYF.